What follows are 27 T cell receptor beta chains derived from one specimen sequenced in a study of glioma-infiltrating T cells after dendritic cell vaccination (dated by TCRdb to the mid-2010s). Libraries were constructed by the immunoSEQ multiplex PCR assay. TCRdb holds this immuneACCESS table with in-frame rearrangements only. Some clones are missing; in checked studies, unresolved V genes explain under half, and the rest has no known cause. The sample yields 30,000 to 40,000 clones; about 80% were counted once. About 7.8% of the sample comes from the top ten. The material was blood, obtained before dendritic cell vaccination. These receptors came from a human donor with glioblastoma.

This clone was seen a few times. This chain connects TRBV11-3 to TRBJ2-3, with TRBD1 identical over 9 bases. CDR1 is SGHNT and CDR2 is YENEEA in the germline V gene. The CDR3 has 19 residues. J lost 1 base, V lost 3 bases, and 14 bases had no gene match. The CDR3 protein is CASSFPGTGLLGGTDTQYF. The CDR3 region has the DNA TGTGCCAGCAGCTTCCCCGGGACAGGGCTGTTGGGTGGCACAGATACGCAGTATTTT.

This chain uses TRBV11-3 with TRBJ2-2; possible D gene TRBD1, 5 bases. V was shortened by 5 bases and J by 9 bases, with 10 bases between the two germline ends. The CDR3 sequence is 12 residues long. Germline loops: CDR1 SGHNT, CDR2 YENEEA. CDR3 loop: CASSARVRELFF. In DNA, the CDR3 is TGTGCCAGCAGCGCCAGGGTCCGGGAGCTGTTTTTT. Supplemented by reference TRBV11-3 and TRBJ2-2, the full variable domain reads EAGVVQSPRYKIIEKKQPVAFWCNPISGHNTLYWYLQNLGQGPELLIRYENEEAVDDSQLPKDRFSAERLKGVDSTLKIQPAELGDSAVYLCASSARVRELFFGEGSRLTVL.

V gene TRBV7-3 combines with J gene TRBJ2-3; tentatively, D is TRBD2 (6 bases). From germline, CDR1 is SGHTA and CDR2 FQGTGA. This CDR3 has 14 amino acids. The ends were cut back, 5 bases at V and 6 bases at J, with 15 bases in the middle. The CDR3 protein is CASSQTGLFDTQYF. Written as DNA, the CDR3 is TGTGCCAGCAGCCAGACGGGACTTTTCGATACGCAGTATTTT.

This chain connects TRBV19 to TRBJ2-4; D ambiguous. Germline V gene data show CDR1 as LNHDA and CDR2 as SQIVND (reference sequence). This CDR3 is 15 amino acids long. V lost 1 base to trimming and J lost 0 bases, with 7 bases between them. The CDR3 DNA reads TGTGCCAGTAGTATAGGTGGAGTAGCCAAAAACATTCAGTACTTC. Translation gives CASSIGGVAKNIQYF. Complete variable domain (other parts from reference TRBV19 and TRBJ2-4): DGGITQSPKYLFRKEGQNVTLSCEQNLNHDAMYWYRQDPGQGLRLIYYSQIVNDFQKGDIAEGYSVSREKKESFPLTVTSAQKNPTAFYLCASSIGGVAKNIQYFGAGTRLSVL.

The chain carries TRBV5-6 and TRBJ1-5, with D perhaps TRBD1 (5 bases). Germline V gives CDR1 SGHDT, CDR2 YYEEEE. Between the trimmed V and J ends, which lost 1 base and 4 bases, there was a span of 12 bases. The CDR3 loop spans 15 amino acids. The DNA of the CDR3 is TGTGCCAGCAGCTTGTCAACAGGCGGAAATCAGCCCCAGCATTTT. This translates into CASSLSTGGNQPQHF. Filled out from reference TRBV5-6 and TRBJ1-5, the complete variable domain reads DAGVTQSPTHLIKTRGQQVTLRCSPKSGHDTVSWYQQALGQGPQFIFQYYEEEERQRGNFPDRFSGHQFPNYSSELNVNALLLGDSALYLCASSLSTGGNQPQHFGDGTRLSIL.

The V call is TRBV7-8, the J call TRBJ2-2, with 7 bases aligning to TRBD1. The CDR3 runs to 18 residues. V shed 0 bases and J 2 bases; nucleotides not matched to a gene: 9. Germline V lookup: CDR1 SGHVS, CDR2 FQNEAQ. The CDR3 region has the DNA TGTGCCAGCAGCTTAGCAGGGACAGTGATGGGAAACACCGGGGAGCTGTTTTTT. Protein product: CASSLAGTVMGNTGELFF.

This clone was observed a handful of times. The genes are TRBV7-6 and TRBJ2-1, with TRBD2 identical over 11 bases. The CDR3 spans 15 residues. Germline CDR1 is SGHVS and CDR2 is FNYEAQ. Trimming cost V 5 bases and J 6 bases; bases outside gene matches: 6. The CDR3 sequence is CASSNSGGAFNEQFF. CDR3 DNA sequence: TGTGCCAGCAGCAATAGCGGGGGGGCCTTCAATGAGCAGTTCTTC.

This chain joins TRBV7-8 and TRBJ2-7; D gene uncertain. CDR1 is SGHVS and CDR2 is FQNEAQ in the germline V gene. Trimming pared 4 bases from V and 1 base from J, leaving 14 bases between. The CDR3 is made up of 15 amino acids. In DNA form, the CDR3 reads TGTGCCAGCAGCTCGCACGGGTCTGAGTCCTACGAGCAGTACTTC. Protein: CASSSHGSESYEQYF.

This clone was observed a handful of times. Additional DNA sequences in this sample encode the identical CDR3. The chain recombines TRBV11-2 with TRBJ1-1; D may be TRBD1 (6 bases). Germline-derived CDR1 and CDR2 are SGHAT and FQNNGV. The V gene lost 5 bases and the J gene lost 1 base, with 8 bases spanning the gap. This CDR3 contains 13 residues. The CDR3 reads CASSQQGNTEAFF. As DNA, the CDR3 is TGTGCCAGCAGCCAACAGGGGAACACTGAAGCTTTCTTT.

The V call is TRBV4-2, the J call TRBJ2-1; TRBD2 matches 13 bases. With 5 bases clipped from V and 7 bases from J, the junction kept 5 bases outside the gene matches. Germline values: CDR1 LGHNA, CDR2 YNFKEQ. This CDR3 contains 15 residues. This chain's CDR3 is CASSTSGGAINEQFF. The CDR3, as DNA: TGTGCCAGCAGCACTAGCGGGGGGGCTATAAATGAGCAGTTCTTC.

The rearrangement links TRBV11-2 to TRBJ2-3; 11 bases are shared with TRBD2. J gave up 2 bases and V 5 bases, and 6 bases lay outside the gene matches. Germline V gene sequence: CDR1 SGHAT, CDR2 FQNNGV. There are 16 residues in the CDR3. The CDR3 DNA sequence: TGTGCCAGCAGCCTTACTAGCGGGGGCTACACAGATACGCAGTATTTT. Protein sequence: CASSLTSGGYTDTQYF.

This clone was seen once. The gene calls are TRBV5-6 and TRBJ1-5; 9 positions agree with TRBD1. The CDR3 runs to 16 residues. V shed 1 base, J shed 0 bases, and the junction held 2 bases outside the gene matches. CDR1 and CDR2 (germline): SGHDT, YYEEEE. The CDR3 loop reads CASSLTGGLSNQPQHF. The CDR3 nucleotides are TGTGCCAGCAGCTTGACAGGGGGCCTTAGCAATCAGCCCCAGCATTTT. Filled out from reference TRBV5-6 and TRBJ1-5, the complete variable domain reads DAGVTQSPTHLIKTRGQQVTLRCSPKSGHDTVSWYQQALGQGPQFIFQYYEEEERQRGNFPDRFSGHQFPNYSSELNVNALLLGDSALYLCASSLTGGLSNQPQHFGDGTRLSIL.

The V call is TRBV7-3, the J call TRBJ2-1, with TRBD2 matching over 10 bases. Trimming took 5 bases from V and 4 from J; bases not matched to a gene: 14. The CDR3 contains 18 residues. The V gene's germline CDR1 is SGHTA and CDR2 FQGTGA. CDR3 region: CASSPRLASGGRYNEQFF. The CDR3 coding sequence is TGTGCCAGCAGCCCGAGGTTGGCTAGCGGGGGACGATACAATGAGCAGTTCTTC.

This clone has just a few counts. The V and J genes are TRBV30 and TRBJ1-2; D is unclear. CDR1 is GTSNPN and CDR2 is SVGIG in the germline V gene (reference sequence). Trimming left V 8 bases short and J 5 bases short, with 9 bases between. The CDR3 has 10 residues. CDR3 sequence reads: CAIADYGYTF. The CDR3 DNA sequence: TGTGCCATCGCGGATTATGGCTACACCTTC. Complete variable domain (other parts from reference TRBV30 and TRBJ1-2): SQTIHQWPATLVQPVGSPLSLECTVEGTSNPNLYWYRQAAGRGLQLLFYSVGIGQISSEVPQNLSASRPQDRQFILSSKKLLLSDSGFYLCAIADYGYTFGSGTRLTVV.

This rearrangement joins TRBV7-2 to TRBJ2-3, with 13 nucleotides matching TRBD2. V lost 1 base and J lost 3; bases outside the gene matches: 1. Germline lookup yields CDR1 SGHTA and CDR2 FQGNSA. The CDR3 consists of 16 residues. CDR3 residues: CASSLGLAGGTDTQYF. The CDR3 nucleotides read TGTGCCAGCAGCTTAGGACTAGCGGGGGGAACAGATACGCAGTATTTT.

This chain links TRBV11-1 with TRBJ1-4; 7 positions match TRBD1. In germline, CDR1 is SGHAT, CDR2 FQDESV (reference sequence). The CDR3 consists of 14 residues. With V trimmed by 5 bases and J by 5 bases, 5 bases remained unmatched. CDR3 nucleotides: TGTGCCAGCAGCGCACGACAGGGCAATGAAAAACTGTTTTTT. Encoded protein: CASSARQGNEKLFF.

The CDR3: CASSKGGLSTDTQYF. DNA for the CDR3: TGTGCCAGCAGCAAGGGGGGGCTGAGCACAGATACGCAGTATTTT. This rearrangement joins TRBV11-3 to TRBJ2-3; a possible D gene is TRBD2 (7 bases). CDR1 is SGHNT and CDR2 is YENEEA in the germline V gene. V lost 5 bases and J lost 0, with 12 bases in between. There are 15 residues in the CDR3.

The rearrangement links TRBV29-1 to TRBJ1-2; 9 positions agree with TRBD1. The CDR3 length is 12 residues. The V gene end was trimmed by 1 base and the J gene end by 10 bases; junction bases not matched to a gene: 4. Per the germline V gene, CDR1 is SQVTM and CDR2 is ANQGSEA. The CDR3 protein is CSVEGTGGVYTF. CDR3 DNA sequence: TGCAGCGTTGAAGGCACAGGGGGCGTCTACACCTTC.

The V call is TRBV27, the J call TRBJ1-2; D might be TRBD1 (6 bases). This CDR3 spans 14 amino acids. The V gene lost 5 bases and the J gene lost 8 bases, with 18 bases spanning the gap. Germline CDR1 is MNHEY and CDR2 is SMNVEV (reference sequence). Written as DNA, the CDR3 is TGTGCCAGCAGTCCCAGGACAGTCCTGGGGGGCTACACCTTC. It specifies CASSPRTVLGGYTF.

This sequence joins TRBV11-2 and TRBJ2-5; 8 nucleotides line up with TRBD1. The DNA end favors TRBJ2-7, so the J call may be wrong. Germline CDR1 and CDR2: SGHAT and FQNNGV. The CDR3 is 14 residues long. The chain's CDR3 is CASSFDRGRYEQYF. CDR3 sequence (DNA): TGTGCCAGCAGCTTTGACAGGGGCCGCTACGAGCAGTACTTC.

V is TRBV19 and J is TRBJ1-3; TRBD1 matches 8 bases. Trimming cost V 10 bases and J 2 bases; bases outside gene matches: 10. Germline CDR1 and CDR2: LNHDA and SQIVND (reference sequence). The CDR3 is made up of 15 amino acids. The chain's CDR3 is CATAKDREAGNTIYF. DNA of the CDR3: TGTGCCACCGCGAAGGACAGGGAGGCTGGAAACACCATATATTTT.

The V and J genes are TRBV9 and TRBJ2-2; D gene unclear. V gave up 0 bases and J gave up 3 bases, with 15 bases separating them. This CDR3 has 17 residues. CDR1 is SGDLS, CDR2 YYNGEE, per germline. Written as DNA, the CDR3 is TGTGCCAGCAGCGTAGGCCCCAGGTTTTCGGACACCGGGGAGCTGTTTTTT. Translation gives CASSVGPRFSDTGELFF.

V gene TRBV4-2 combines with J gene TRBJ2-5; 8 bases fit TRBD2. The DNA matches TRBJ2-7 better at its end, which makes the J call doubtful. The CDR3 spans 15 residues. Germline-derived CDR1 and CDR2 are LGHNA and YNFKEQ. CDR3 coding DNA: TGTGCCAGCAGACGGAGCGGGGGCCAAGAAGCCGAGCAGTACTTC. This encodes CASRRSGGQEAEQYF.

The chain combines TRBV6-5 with TRBJ1-2; D not certain. Trimming cost V 7 bases and J 4 bases, with 13 bases left between them. CDR1 is MNHEY and CDR2 is SVGAGI in the germline V gene. The CDR3 loop spans 13 amino acids. The CDR3 nucleotides read TGTGCCAGCACCCCGGGTCAGATCTATGGCTACACCTTC. It codes for CASTPGQIYGYTF.

This clone is a singleton in its sample. The J gene is TRBJ2-5, the V gene TRBV19; a weak D match, TRBD2 (5 bases). This CDR3 contains 14 residues. The V gene lost 2 bases and the J gene lost 5 bases, with 12 bases spanning the gap. Germline CDR1 LNHDA, CDR2 SQIVND (reference sequence). CDR3 sequence reads: CASSITGIGETQYF. The CDR3 DNA reads TGTGCCAGTAGTATAACCGGGATAGGGGAGACCCAGTACTTC.

V is TRBV29-1 and J is TRBJ2-1, with D maybe TRBD2 (6 bases). Trimming pared 3 bases from V and 8 bases from J, leaving 20 bases between. From germline, CDR1 is SQVTM and CDR2 ANQGSEA. This CDR3 has 15 residues. CDR3 region: CSVELGGTDLDEQFF. In DNA, the CDR3 is TGCAGCGTTGAGTTAGGAGGGACGGATCTTGATGAGCAGTTCTTC.

The genes are TRBV5-1 and TRBJ2-1; 11 bases are shared with TRBD2. CDR3 length: 21 residues. CDR1 and CDR2 from the germline V gene are SGHRS and YFSETQ. The V segment lost 4 bases and the J segment 0 bases; nucleotides outside the gene matches: 18. The CDR3 region has the DNA TGCGCCAGCAGCACGCACGCCCTTCTAGCGGGGGGAAAGAGCTCCTACAATGAGCAGTTCTTC. Its translation is CASSTHALLAGGKSSYNEQFF.